The present T cell receptor beta chain was sequenced within a study of control samples from healthy donors and cancer patients. Germline V CDR1 and CDR2: SGDLS, YYNGEE. V lost 4 bases, J lost 4 bases, and 11 bases lay in between. The CDR3 spans 14 residues. Measured with immunoSEQ multiplex PCR; TCRdb has only the in-frame clones, and not every one. There are some 140,000 clones in the sample; roughly 90% occur only once, and roughly 12% lies in the top ten. Sequencing used blood. The source is a man in his thirties or forties in good health. The rearrangement joins TRBV9 to TRBJ1-4; D is possibly TRBD1 (5 bases). The CDR3, as DNA: TGTGCCAGCAGCCGGGCGGGGGGTAATGAAAAACTGTTTTTT. This encodes CASSRAGGNEKLFF.